This TCR beta chain was identified during a study of shared clonotypes between healthy human individuals (dated by TCRdb to 2020 to 2022). With respect to the entire study: The cohort comprised a couple of women and three men aged 18 to 49 years. For each donor, CD4 naive and CD4 memory were each run on three plates, CD8 naive on two plates, and CD8 memory on one plate. Libraries were prepared and TCR repertoires were sequenced by different laboratories using diverse techniques, in order to increase sequencing depth and limit assay-specific biases. To estimate repertoire size and how much clonotypes are shared between individuals, the study performed deep sequencing of blood TCR repertoires from about 5 healthy adults. Leukapheresis yielded between about 0.9 and 8.9 billion PBMCs per donor.

CDR1 LNHDA and CDR2 SQIVND were looked up in the germline V gene (reference sequence). V loses 4 bases of germline sequence and J loses 8 bases, and the interval between the two ends is 5 bases. The CDR3 starts with the cysteine, ends with the phenylalanine, and has 11 residues. Kept here is only the CDR3 DNA, which spans 33 bases and is read in frame from base 1. Healthy HIV-negative adults with no recently reported acute infections or vaccinations were included as donors. All donors were Caucasian adults living in Nashville, Tennessee, USA. Magnetic negative selection was used to enrich CD4+ T cells, after which naive cells were positively selected on CD45RA and the negative fraction became the memory subset. Blood was obtained by leukapheresis, after which PBMCs were separated by Ficoll-Histopaque density gradient centrifugation and cryopreserved in liquid nitrogen vapor phase. Analytical flow cytometry was used to check the purity and quantity of each magnetically sorted T cell population. Genomic DNA was isolated from every sorted fraction and measured by UV absorbance on a Nanodrop 2000c.

Paper-wide results and their limitations: Rarefaction of sorted-subset datasets indicated incomplete sequencing despite the large sequencing depth. The small number of donors limited the genetic and exposure-history diversity represented. Sampling was restricted to blood, and TCR repertoires in tissues likely differ from the TCR repertoires found in blood. Higher generation probabilities were observed for clonotypes shared by all four sorted-subset donors than for non-shared clonotypes. Naive subsets generally had larger estimated clonotype richness than memory subsets. Pairwise subsampling indicated that sequencing depth was expected to affect the degree of clonotype sharing among donors. When four donors were compared, the shared fraction of clonotypes was about 5.2% for naive CD4, approximately 3.3% for naive CD8, roughly 2.3% for memory CD4, and under 0.5% for memory CD8.

To note about this clone: There is no known antigen for this receptor. One base away there is no much larger clone; base qualities are not given.

Using the deep immunoSEQ assay, TCR CDR3 regions were amplified from genomic DNA by multiplex PCR. For each cell subset, the extracted genomic DNA was distributed evenly across all wells of several immunoSEQ 96-well plates, and each plate served as one replicate. For sorted subsets, 200 ng of genomic DNA, equivalent to around 31,000 T cell genomes, went into each replicate PCR. The purified libraries were quantified using a Qubit 3.0 fluorometer, sized with a Bioanalyzer 2100, and then quantified again using the KAPA Library Quantification kit. Each immunoSEQ 96-well plate was sequenced on its own single-read 150-cycle Illumina NextSeq 550 flow cell. The study's own analysis went as follows. The immunoSEQ output contained only junctional sequences without quality scores, so filtering could not match that applied to full-length reads. Sequences were annotated with PyIR, a Python wrapper for IgBLAST v1.9, using IMGT germline references to assign V/J genes and CDR3. Reads were filtered out if the reads had weak V/J assignments (E-value above 1e-6), no CDR3, stop codons, out-of-frame junctions, or ambiguous translated residues. V3J clonotypes were defined by identical inferred V gene, J gene, and CDR3 amino acid sequence. Percentage overlap between repertoires was computed as shared unique clonotypes divided by the size of the smaller repertoire. Three approaches were used to assess repertoire richness: RTK rarefaction, the Chao1 estimator, and Recon v2.1 estimates of unobserved clonotypes. Generation probabilities were computed with OLGA for all TCRbeta clonotypes obtained by the gDNA method from a few donors. Not all clones reach the TCRdb copy of this immuneACCESS table, which keeps in-frame sequences only. Checked studies attribute under half of the gap to unresolved V genes and leave the rest unexplained. The D gene and trimming were derived from the DNA, and the V and J assignments and clone size from that table. The sample table records approximately 1,500,000 clones; approximately 98% of these occur just once. The ten largest clones capture about 0.42% of the sample.

The source of this sequence is a man aged 25-45 years in good health. The chain uses TRBV19 and TRBJ2-2, with the D gene not confidently named. Sequenced sample: naive CD4+ T cells sorted from blood. Reading the label with the study, this specimen's cell subset or site is: CD45RA+ positively selected. The CDR3 protein is CASSKQGELFF. Here is the DNA: TGTGCCAGTAGTAAACAGGGGGAGCTGTTTTTT.